A single sample is the source of the 8 T cell receptor beta chains below, sequenced in a study of T cell responses to AZD1222 COVID-19 vaccine. The protocol was immunoSEQ multiplex PCR, while the TCRdb copy is restricted to in-frame clones and leaves out a portion. The sample contains 180,000 or so clones, more than 85% of which appear only once. The specimen comprised peripheral blood, sampled 28 days after the second AZD1222 dose. The source of these receptors is an adult who received the AZD1222 COVID-19 vaccine.

The genes are TRBV18 and TRBJ1-5, with D possibly being TRBD1 (5 bases). This CDR3 spans 15 amino acids. The V end was cut by 5 bases, the J end by 4 bases, with 15 bases between. Germline loops: CDR1 KGHSH, CDR2 LQKENI. The CDR3 DNA is TGTGCCAGCTCAGCCAACAAGCGGGGGAATCAGCCCCAGCATTTT. Protein product: CASSANKRGNQPQHF.

The genes are TRBV5-1 and TRBJ2-7, with 11 nucleotides matching TRBD1. Germline V lookup: CDR1 SGHRS, CDR2 YFSETQ. The length of the CDR3 is 15 residues. V was pared by 2 bases and J by 7 bases, with 8 bases of the junction left unmatched. CDR3 region: CASSLEGQGAREQYF. The CDR3 region has the DNA TGCGCCAGCAGCTTAGAAGGACAGGGGGCAAGGGAGCAGTACTTC.

The rearrangement uses TRBV6-4 and TRBJ2-2; 7 bases align to TRBD2. Germline CDR1 and CDR2: MRHNA and SNTAGT. The V segment lost 3 bases and the J segment 7 bases; nucleotides outside the gene matches: 5. The CDR3 sequence is 14 residues long. CDR3 in amino acids: CASSEDGGSGELFF. The CDR3 DNA is TGTGCCAGCAGTGAAGACGGGGGGAGCGGGGAGCTGTTTTTT.

This chain links TRBV9 with TRBJ1-2; 12 positions match TRBD1. V dropped 4 bases and J dropped 7; count of bases not matched to a gene: 11. The germline gives CDR1 SGDLS, CDR2 YYNGEE. The CDR3 length is 16 residues. The CDR3 nucleotides read TGTGCCAGCAGCACCCCATCGGGACAGGGGGCGCCTGGCTACACCTTC. Protein product: CASSTPSGQGAPGYTF.

The chain joins TRBV11-2 to TRBJ2-3; the D gene is possibly TRBD2 (5 bases). There are 16 residues in the CDR3. Germline assignment: CDR1 SGHAT and CDR2 FQNNGV. Trimming removed 4 bases at V and 3 bases at J, with 17 bases between. DNA of the CDR3: TGTGCCAGCAGCTCTTACGCGGGCCTCGGAACAGATACGCAGTATTTT. Translated, it gives CASSSYAGLGTDTQYF.

V is TRBV6-5 and J is TRBJ1-1; a weak D match, TRBD1 (5 bases). This CDR3 region has 14 residues. With 5 bases removed from V and 4 bases from J, the gap between germline ends came to 14 bases. The germline CDR1 and CDR2 sequences are MNHEY and SVGAGI. The CDR3 DNA follows: TGTGCCAGCAGTAGGGGAGGGGAAGGCACTGAAGCTTTCTTT. Translated: CASSRGGEGTEAFF.

This clone was seen a handful of times. The chain employs TRBV2 and TRBJ2-5; a possible D gene is TRBD2 (5 bases). The germline gives CDR1 SNHLY, CDR2 FYNNEI. V was trimmed by 0 bases and J by 4 bases, leaving 12 bases between them. The CDR3 has 15 residues. CDR3 loop: CASSEAGVSGETQYF. The CDR3 DNA reads as TGTGCCAGCAGTGAAGCGGGAGTATCGGGAGAGACCCAGTACTTC.

V usage is TRBV5-5 and J usage is TRBJ2-7, with 7 bases matching TRBD1. CDR3 length equals 16 residues. V was clipped by 0 bases and J by 2 bases; unmatched bases: 8. In germline, CDR1 is SGHKS, CDR2 YYEKEE (reference sequence). CDR3 in DNA: TGTGCCAGCAGCTTGGACGGGACAGCGATAACCTACGAGCAGTACTTC. Encoded protein: CASSLDGTAITYEQYF.